The rows below give T cell receptor beta chains drawn from one sample of a study of beta chain features in type 1 diabetes. Sequencing used immunoSEQ multiplex PCR; TCRdb keeps in-frame clones, though not all of them. The profile covers 600,000 to 700,000 clones, with about an eighth appearing a single time and approximately 0.022% taken by the ten largest. Sample: naive CD4+ T cells from blood. These TCRs come from a man younger than 30 with type 1 diabetes. Each CDR3 is given with its conserved first and last residue. Fields, in order: J gene, clone size, CDR3 length, V gene, D gene, CDR3 DNA, CDR3 protein. D genes are given only for firm matches. Some rows mark clone size as missing; the rest say once, few, many or name a class of expanded clone.

TRBJ1-1 | few | 13 | TRBV29-1 | . | TGCAGCGTTGAACGGCGGATGAACACTGAAGCTTTCTTT | CSVERRMNTEAFF
TRBJ2-1 | few | 13 | TRBV30 | . | TGTGCCTGGAGTTATCGGGGACGGAATGAGCAGTTCTTC | CAWSYRGRNEQFF
TRBJ2-7 | few | 16 | TRBV4-1 | TRBD1 | TGCGCCAGCAGCCAAGGGTGGGGGACAGGGACGCACGAGCAGTACTTC | CASSQGWGTGTHEQYF
TRBJ2-1 | few | 18 | TRBV9 | TRBD2 | TGTGCCAGCAGCCCAGGACTAGCGGGGGGGTTCACCTACAATGAGCAGTTCTTC | CASSPGLAGGFTYNEQFF
TRBJ1-5 | . | 15 | TRBV5-1 | . | TGCGCCAGCAGTTCTTTATCGGGTTCGGATCAGCCCCAGCATTTT | CASSSLSGSDQPQHF
TRBJ2-7 | few | 11 | TRBV6-5 | . | TGTGCCAGCAGTTTTCTCTACGAGCAGTACTTC | CASSFLYEQYF
TRBJ1-2 | . | 15 | TRBV6-6 | TRBD1 | TGTGCCAGCAGTCGGACAGGGGGTTTTAACTATGGCTACACCTTC | CASSRTGGFNYGYTF
TRBJ2-7 | . | 14 | TRBV13 | TRBD1 | TGTGCCAGCAGCTTCAGGACAGGGAGCTACGAGCAGTACTTC | CASSFRTGSYEQYF
TRBJ2-1 | few | 14 | TRBV7-6 | . | TGTGCCAGCAGCTCGCTGGACAGATACAATGAGCAGTTCTTC | CASSSLDRYNEQFF
TRBJ1-3 | . | 14 | TRBV25-1 | . | TGTGCCAGCAGTGAAGCCGGCTCTGGAAACACCATATATTTT | CASSEAGSGNTIYF
TRBJ1-1 | . | 15 | TRBV5-1 | . | TGCGCCAGCAGCTTGGGGACCTACCCGAACACTGAAGCTTTCTTT | CASSLGTYPNTEAFF
TRBJ2-2 | few | 15 | TRBV19 | TRBD1 | TGTGCCAGTAGTGTGGGACAGGGGGCTAACGGGGAGCTGTTTTTT | CASSVGQGANGELFF